The subject of this entry is one TCR beta chain. What it binds is unknown. Splitting of each subset's genomic DNA was done evenly across several immunoSEQ plates. The protocol was immunoSEQ multiplex PCR, while the TCRdb copy is restricted to in-frame clones and leaves out a portion. The sample lists approximately 2,000,000 clones, 92% occurring once. Division of CD4+ cells produced a CD45RA+ naive subset and a CD45RA-negative memory subset. The data originate from a study of shared clonotypes between healthy human individuals. Study information: CD4 naive and memory got three plates each, CD8 naive two, CD8 memory one. Study results and limitations: The study generally estimated greater richness for naive than memory subsets.

This CDR3 has 13 amino acids. Germline V gene sequence: CDR1 MNHEY, CDR2 SVGAGI. Trimming took 2 bases from V and 6 from J, leaving 7 bases between them. Sequencing input: naive CD4+ T cells from PBMCs. Subset of the sample: CD45RA+ positively selected. The sequence was obtained from a man younger than 30 in good health. Some clones in this sample may be carry-over from other donors' samples. J is TRBJ2-2 and V is TRBV6-5; D is ambiguous. CDR3 residues: CASSYLPPGELFF. The DNA for the CDR3 is TGTGCCAGCAGTTACCTACCACCCGGGGAGCTGTTTTTT.